These 15 T cell receptor beta chains originate from one sample sequenced in a study of spatial heterogeneity in lung cancer. The sample's time point: sample taken at primary tumor resection. TCRdb recomputed calls from the 5' RACE reads with MiXCR, one row per CDR3 protein. The sample consists of about 6,100 distinct CDR3 sequences, roughly an eighth of them appearing once. Source: lung tissue, taken at surgery. These receptors were obtained from a human donor with early-stage non-small cell lung cancer.

By share, this clonotype counts as medium-sized (0.01 to 0.1%). This beta chain represents an off-target read in a library built for alpha chains; its size is of limited meaning. This rearrangement joins TRBV24-1 to TRBJ2-3, with D possibly matching TRBD2 (6 bases). Trimming shortened V by 5 bases and J by 2 bases, and 16 bases separated the two germline ends. CDR1 is KGHDR and CDR2 is SFDVKD in the germline V gene. The CDR3 spans 16 residues. The CDR3 spells CATSGGLLATTDTQYF. In DNA, the CDR3 is TGTGCCACCAGTGGTGGCCTTCTAGCGACCACAGATACGCAGTATTTT.

Many counts were recorded for this clonotype. Being off target in a library aimed at alpha chains, this beta chain has a size of little meaning. The gene calls are TRBV28 and TRBJ2-6; D not certain. This CDR3 spans 16 amino acids. Looked up from germline, CDR1 is MDHEN and CDR2 is SYDVKM. The V gene lost 8 bases and the J gene lost 4 bases, with 18 bases spanning the gap. The CDR3 DNA is TGTGCCAGCGGAGACCCCCGTTGGCCAGGGGCCAACGTCCTGACTTTC. It translates to CASGDPRWPGANVLTF.

As regards this clonotype: With the library built for alpha chains, this beta chain is off target and its frequency is not meaningful. V is TRBV18 and J is TRBJ1-4; maybe TRBD1 (5 bases). V dropped 0 bases and J dropped 5 bases, with 10 bases sitting between them. The CDR3 is made up of 15 amino acids. CDR1 KGHSH and CDR2 LQKENI come from the germline V gene. The CDR3 reads CASSPPPGLNEKLFF. The DNA for the CDR3 is TGTGCCAGCTCACCACCCCCAGGGCTCAATGAAAAACTGTTTTTT.

This clonotype was observed at least ten times. Being off target in a library aimed at alpha chains, this beta chain has a size of little meaning. This chain joins TRBV20-1 and TRBJ1-1; D ambiguous. The V gene's germline CDR1 is DFQATT and CDR2 SNEGSKA (reference sequence). V shed 3 bases and J shed 4 bases, with 21 bases lying between them. The length of the CDR3 is 16 residues. The CDR3 sequence is CSASRESLGQSTEAFF. The CDR3 nucleotides read TGCAGTGCTAGTAGGGAGTCACTTGGCCAGTCCACTGAAGCTTTCTTT.

This clonotype was recorded many times. A library prepared for alpha chains yielded this beta chain as an off-target read; its size is of little meaning. V is TRBV27 and J is TRBJ2-7, with D perhaps TRBD2 (6 bases). Per the germline V gene, CDR1 is MNHEY and CDR2 is SMNVEV (reference sequence). The CDR3 runs 12 residues. Trimming pared 2 bases from V and 5 bases from J, leaving 7 bases between. The CDR3 bases are TGTGCCAGCAGTTTAGGAGGGGACGAGCAGTACTTC. Translating gives CASSLGGDEQYF.

In its sample, this clonotype ranks as medium-sized. Little can be read into the size of this beta chain, an off-target read in a library designed for alpha chains. The rearrangement links TRBV7-8 to TRBJ2-7; D gene ambiguous. Germline CDR1 is SGHVS and CDR2 is FQNEAQ. V lost 5 bases to trimming and J lost 4 bases, with 12 bases between them. The CDR3 has 13 amino acids. The CDR3 coding sequence is TGTGCCAGCAGCAACTCGATCCGTTACGAGCAGTACTTC. Its protein product is CASSNSIRYEQYF.

The sample holds a few counts of this clonotype. In a library made to pick up alpha chains, this beta chain is a stray read with a size that means little. The chain joins TRBV5-1 to TRBJ2-2; TRBD1 is a possible D gene (5 bases). V was cut by 2 bases and J by 1 base, with 6 bases left in between. The length of the CDR3 is 14 residues. The germline CDR1 and CDR2 sequences are SGHRS and YFSETQ. DNA for the CDR3: TGCGCCAGCAGCTTCGACAGGAACACCGGGGAGCTGTTTTTT. It codes for CASSFDRNTGELFF.

Comments on this clonotype: This beta chain appears as a stray read in a library generated for alpha chains; its size is not informative. The chain joins TRBV6-5 to TRBJ2-3, with 9 positions matching TRBD2. V lost 5 bases and J lost 4; bases outside the gene matches: 10. The CDR3 spans 16 residues. In germline, CDR1 is MNHEY, CDR2 SVGAGI. Here the CDR3 DNA reads TGTGCCAGCAGTCCCACTAGCGGGTTTACCCCAGATACGCAGTATTTT. Protein product: CASSPTSGFTPDTQYF.

This clonotype has ten or more counts. The junction does not match germline at one end; this may be a read error. This beta chain is off target for a library built for alpha chains, so its abundance means little. The CDR3 bases are TGCGCCAGCAGTTTGGACAGTCCAGGCTCTGGAAACACCATATATTTT. Its translation: CASSLDSPGSGNTIYF. The V and J genes are TRBV5-1 and TRBJ1-3; possibly TRBD1 for D (6 bases). CDR3 length: 16 amino acids. Per germline, CDR1 SGHRS and CDR2 YFSETQ.

This clonotype was detected only a few times. Found in a library prepared for alpha chains, this beta chain is an off-target read, and its abundance has little meaning. The rearrangement uses TRBV20-1 and TRBJ1-4; D possibly corresponds to TRBD1 (6 bases). V shed 3 bases and J shed 2 bases, with 13 bases lying between them. The CDR3 covers 15 residues. CDR1 is DFQATT and CDR2 is SNEGSKA in the germline V gene (reference sequence). CDR3 region: CSASADSATNEKLFF. CDR3 nucleotides: TGCAGTGCTAGCGCGGACAGCGCTACTAATGAAAAACTGTTTTTT.

In its sample, this clonotype was seen many times. This beta chain was picked up by a library intended for alpha chains and is off target, so its count carries little meaning. In DNA, the CDR3 is TGCGCCAGCAGCCAAGTACCTCTACTAGCGAAAAGCACAGATACGCAGTATTTT. Its translation is CASSQVPLLAKSTDTQYF. The J gene is TRBJ2-3, the V gene TRBV4-3; TRBD2 matches 7 bases. V gave up 1 base and J gave up 0 bases; unmatched junction bases: 10. The CDR3 extends over 18 amino acids. In germline, CDR1 is LGHNA, CDR2 YSLEER.

This clonotype is labeled medium-sized. The library was prepared for alpha chains; this beta chain is a stray read, so its frequency means little. The V and J genes are TRBV3-1 and TRBJ1-2, with TRBD1 identical over 8 bases. Germline lookup yields CDR1 LGHDT and CDR2 YNNKEL (reference sequence). CDR3 size: 16 residues. V dropped 4 bases and J dropped 7; count of bases not matched to a gene: 14. The CDR3 region has the DNA TGTGCCAGCAGCCCAAACCTTGGACCGACAGGGGCTGGCTACACCTTC. It translates to CASSPNLGPTGAGYTF.

By sample fraction, this clonotype is medium-sized. Being off target in a library aimed at alpha chains, this beta chain has a size of little meaning. The chain has TRBV2 and TRBJ1-5, with 7 bases matching TRBD1. Germline lookup yields CDR1 SNHLY and CDR2 FYNNEI. Germline trimming cut 2 bases from V and 4 bases from J; bases unmatched to any gene: 5. The CDR3 length is 15 residues. The CDR3 protein is CASSERQGENQPQHF. CDR3 sequence (DNA): TGTGCCAGCAGTGAAAGGCAGGGGGAGAATCAGCCCCAGCATTTT.

This clonotype has ten or more counts. This beta chain appears as a stray read in a library generated for alpha chains; its size is not informative. The V gene is TRBV7-9, the J gene TRBJ1-2, with 7 bases lining up with TRBD1. Trimming at V came to 5 bases and at J to 0 bases, leaving 6 bases not matched to a gene. Per germline, CDR1 SEHNR and CDR2 FQNEAQ (reference sequence). This CDR3 is built from 15 residues. The CDR3 reads CASSPGGTANYGYTF. In DNA form, the CDR3 reads TGTGCCAGCAGCCCGGGCGGGACAGCTAACTATGGCTACACCTTC. Filled out from reference TRBV7-9 and TRBJ1-2, the complete variable domain reads DTGVSQNPRHKITKRGQNVTFRCDPISEHNRLYWYRQTLGQGPEFLTYFQNEAQLEKSRLLSDRFSAERPKGSFSTLEIQRTEQGDSAMYLCASSPGGTANYGYTFGSGTRLTVV.

Comments on this clonotype: As an off-target read in a library built for alpha chains, this beta chain has a frequency of little significance. The rearrangement joins TRBV6-5 to TRBJ2-6; no definite D call. This CDR3 contains 13 residues. Germline V lookup: CDR1 MNHEY, CDR2 SVGAGI. The germline V and J ends were trimmed by 4 bases and 3 bases, with 4 bases remaining between them. CDR3 nucleotide sequence: TGTGCCAGCAGTTCAATTGGGGCCAACGTCCTGACTTTC. Protein: CASSSIGANVLTF.